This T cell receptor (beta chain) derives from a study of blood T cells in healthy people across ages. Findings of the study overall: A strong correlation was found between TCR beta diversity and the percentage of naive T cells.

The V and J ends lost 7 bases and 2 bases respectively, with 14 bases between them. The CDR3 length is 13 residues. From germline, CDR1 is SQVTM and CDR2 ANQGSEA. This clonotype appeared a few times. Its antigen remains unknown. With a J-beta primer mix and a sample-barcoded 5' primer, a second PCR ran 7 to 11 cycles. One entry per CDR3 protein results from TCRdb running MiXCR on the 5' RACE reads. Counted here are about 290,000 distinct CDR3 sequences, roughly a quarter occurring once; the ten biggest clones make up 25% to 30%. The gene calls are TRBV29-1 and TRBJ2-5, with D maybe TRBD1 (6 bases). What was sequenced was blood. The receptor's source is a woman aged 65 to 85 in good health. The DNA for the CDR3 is TGCAGCGCCCCAGGGGTTTTACAAGAGACCCAGTACTTC. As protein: CSAPGVLQETQYF.